The 26 T cell receptor beta chains listed next were all sequenced from one sample in a study of blood T cell repertoires in COVID-19 (TCRdb year 2020). The method was the immunoSEQ multiplex PCR assay. The table comes from immuneACCESS by way of TCRdb, which keeps in-frame sequences with V and J called. Part of the clones is missing from these tables; in studies checked, under half for an unresolved V gene and the rest for unknown reasons. The sample records tens of thousands of clones, more than 75% of which are singletons. Jointly, the top ten make up about 1.3% of the sample. Sample: peripheral blood. The source of these receptors is a man in his sixties with acute or convalescent COVID-19.

The genes are TRBV3-1 (or the pseudogene TRBV3-2) and TRBJ1-2; 7 positions match TRBD1. V dropped 3 bases and J dropped 0; count of bases not matched to a gene: 13. CDR3 size: 18 residues. Germline lookup yields CDR1 LGHDT and CDR2 YNNKEL (reference sequence). The CDR3 nucleotides read TGTGCCAGCAGCCACGCAAGCGACAGGGTACCTCCTAACTATGGCTACACCTTC. Translated, it gives CASSHASDRVPPNYGYTF.

J is TRBJ1-6 and V is TRBV9; the match to TRBD1 covers 8 bases. Germline assignment: CDR1 SGDLS and CDR2 YYNGEE. V gave up 2 bases and J gave up 7 bases; unmatched junction bases: 20. CDR3 size: 20 residues. The CDR3 reads CASSVANSGQGIISNSPLHF. In DNA, the CDR3 is TGTGCCAGCAGCGTCGCCAACTCCGGACAGGGTATTATTTCCAATTCACCCCTCCACTTT.

This chain joins TRBV7-9 and TRBJ1-5; D not resolved. V lost 4 bases and J 5 bases, leaving 15 bases between the germline ends. This CDR3 is built from 15 residues. Germline CDR1 SEHNR, CDR2 FQNEAQ (reference sequence). CDR3 region: CASSSPGSRDQPQHF. The DNA for the CDR3 is TGTGCCAGCAGCTCGCCGGGATCTCGGGATCAGCCCCAGCATTTT.

This clone came up once. V gene TRBV20-1 combines with J gene TRBJ1-2, with D unresolved. Germline-derived CDR1 and CDR2 are DFQATT and SNEGSKA (reference sequence). The CDR3 runs to 11 residues. The CDR3 loop reads CTGRWRNGYTF. CDR3 nucleotides: TGCACTGGGAGGTGGCGAAATGGCTACACCTTC.

This clone was recorded only once. V usage is TRBV11-2 and J usage is TRBJ1-1; the match to TRBD1 covers 10 bases. The CDR3 runs 13 residues. J was trimmed by 6 bases and V by 9 bases; bases with no gene match: 7. Germline CDR1 is SGHAT and CDR2 is FQNNGV. CDR3 DNA: TGTGCCAGTAAGGGACAGGGGATATCTGAAGCTTTCTTT. Amino acids: CASKGQGISEAFF.

The chain couples TRBV15 to TRBJ2-7; TRBD1 agrees at 7 bases. Trimming took 0 bases from V and 3 from J; bases not matched to a gene: 5. This CDR3 is 15 amino acids long. Germline V gene data show CDR1 as LNHNV and CDR2 as YYDKDF (reference sequence). The DNA of the CDR3 is TGTGCCACCAGCAGAGAGAAGGACAGGATCTACGAGCAGTACTTC. Translation: CATSREKDRIYEQYF.

The chain combines TRBV14 with TRBJ2-5; possibly TRBD2 for D (6 bases). The CDR3 runs 14 residues. V lost 3 bases, J lost 2 bases, and 10 bases lay in between. The germline V gene has CDR1 SGHDN and CDR2 FVKESK. The CDR3 DNA reads TGTGCCAGCAGCCAGGTGGGGAGGCAAGAGACCCAGTACTTC. It is translated as CASSQVGRQETQYF.

The V call is TRBV24-1, the J call TRBJ2-1; a possible D gene is TRBD1 (6 bases). The germline V gene encodes CDR1 KGHDR and CDR2 SFDVKD. V shed 4 bases and J shed 4 bases, with 13 bases lying between them. This CDR3 has 15 residues. CDR3 amino acids: CATSETGSQYNEQFF. The CDR3 region has the DNA TGTGCCACCAGTGAAACAGGGTCCCAGTACAATGAGCAGTTCTTC.

This clone was seen once. This chain joins TRBV6-5 and TRBJ2-7; 9 bases match TRBD1. Germline V gene data show CDR1 as MNHEY and CDR2 as SVGAGI. The V gene end was trimmed by 9 bases and the J gene end by 2 bases; junction bases not matched to a gene: 11. The CDR3 sequence is 15 residues long. DNA for the CDR3: TGTGCCAGTGGAAACTCCGGGACAGGGACCTACGAGCAGTACTTC. Its translation is CASGNSGTGTYEQYF.

This clone was found once. The chain is built from TRBV5-4 and TRBJ1-2; 7 bases map to TRBD1. Germline assignment: CDR1 SGHNT and CDR2 YYREEE (reference sequence). Unmatched junction bases numbered 1, after V lost 3 bases and J lost 2 bases. This CDR3 is 13 amino acids long. CDR3 DNA: TGTGCCAGCAGCTCGACAGGGAACTATGGCTACACCTTC. Translation: CASSSTGNYGYTF.

This chain connects TRBV12-3 or TRBV12-4 to TRBJ1-4; perhaps TRBD1 as D (6 bases). Trimming cost V 1 base and J 6 bases, with 6 bases left between them. CDR3 length: 13 amino acids. The CDR3 DNA reads TGTGCCAGCAGTTTAGACAGGGATGAAAAACTGTTTTTT. As protein: CASSLDRDEKLFF.

This rearrangement joins TRBV27 to TRBJ1-2; TRBD1 aligns across 7 bases. The CDR3 length is 17 residues. Trimming took 0 bases from V and 3 from J; bases not matched to a gene: 10. Germline V gene sequence: CDR1 MNHEY, CDR2 SMNVEV (reference sequence). Written as DNA, the CDR3 is TGTGCCAGCAGTTTATCCCCCCGACAGGGTGGTTACTATGGCTACACCTTC. This encodes CASSLSPRQGGYYGYTF.

V is TRBV6-5 and J is TRBJ1-1; no definite D call. The length of the CDR3 is 14 residues. Germline values: CDR1 MNHEY, CDR2 SVGAGI. The V end lost 6 bases, the J end lost 1 base, and 12 bases lay between the germline ends. The CDR3 DNA reads TGTGCCAGCAGCCCGATGCTAGGGAACACTGAAGCTTTCTTT. Residues: CASSPMLGNTEAFF.

The chain is built from TRBV3-1 (or the pseudogene TRBV3-2) and TRBJ2-7; D is perhaps TRBD1 (6 bases). Trimming shortened V by 0 bases and J by 7 bases, and 16 bases separated the two germline ends. Germline V gene lookup returns CDR1 LGHDT and CDR2 YNNKEL (reference sequence). The CDR3 is 15 residues long. The CDR3 DNA reads as TGTGCCAGCAGCCAAGAAACAGGGCACTCTTTTGAGCAGTACTTC. Its protein is CASSQETGHSFEQYF.

The chain is built from TRBV5-6 and TRBJ2-2; 7 bases are a match to TRBD1. Trimming took 5 bases from V and 1 from J; bases not matched to a gene: 8. Per germline, CDR1 SGHDT and CDR2 YYEEEE. The CDR3 has 16 amino acids. The CDR3 nucleotides read TGTGCCAGCAGATTACGGACAGGAGTGAACACCGGGGAGCTGTTTTTT. Translating gives CASRLRTGVNTGELFF.

This chain connects TRBV27 to TRBJ1-2, with D possibly being TRBD1 (6 bases). The V gene's germline CDR1 is MNHEY and CDR2 SMNVEV (reference sequence). Between the trimmed V and J ends, which lost 5 bases and 3 bases, there was a span of 19 bases. The CDR3 is made up of 16 amino acids. The CDR3 loop is CASSPQGYGGDYGYTF. CDR3 in DNA: TGTGCCAGCAGTCCTCAGGGGTACGGTGGAGACTATGGCTACACCTTC.

The chain joins TRBV5-1 to TRBJ1-3; a possible D gene is TRBD1 (5 bases). Germline CDR1 SGHRS, CDR2 YFSETQ. V dropped 5 bases and J dropped 3 bases, with 12 bases sitting between them. This CDR3 spans 14 amino acids. For the CDR3, the DNA is TGCGCCAGCAGAACCGGGGGTTTTGGAAACACCATATATTTT. This sequence encodes CASRTGGFGNTIYF.

V and J are TRBV5-6 and TRBJ1-1, with 11 bases aligning to TRBD1. Per germline, CDR1 SGHDT and CDR2 YYEEEE. The V gene end was trimmed by 2 bases and the J gene end by 4 bases; junction bases not matched to a gene: 4. The CDR3 sequence is 15 residues long. The CDR3 DNA reads TGTGCCAGCAGCTTTAGGACAGGGGGCCCCACTGAAGCTTTCTTT. Translation gives CASSFRTGGPTEAFF. Full variable domain (remainder filled in from reference TRBV5-6 and TRBJ1-1): DAGVTQSPTHLIKTRGQQVTLRCSPKSGHDTVSWYQQALGQGPQFIFQYYEEEERQRGNFPDRFSGHQFPNYSSELNVNALLLGDSALYLCASSFRTGGPTEAFFGQGTRLTVV.

As for this clone: A read error may produce the germline difference seen at one junction end. The V and J genes are TRBV5-4 and TRBJ1-1; weak D call: TRBD1 (6 bases). CDR3 length: 13 residues. The germline V gene encodes CDR1 SGHNT and CDR2 YYREEE (reference sequence). CDR3 bases: TGTGCCAGCAACACACGAACACAGGGAACGAGGGTCTTT. This gives the protein CASNTRTQGTRVF.

The rearrangement joins TRBV2 to TRBJ1-1; no firm D call. Germline lookup yields CDR1 SNHLY and CDR2 FYNNEI. This CDR3 is 13 amino acids long. CDR3 residues: CARSTTVNTEAFF. The CDR3 DNA reads as TGTGCTCGAAGCACAACAGTGAACACTGAAGCTTTCTTT.

V and J are TRBV4-1 and TRBJ2-2; 12 bases agree with TRBD2. The germline CDR1 and CDR2 sequences are MGHRA and YSYEKL. The CDR3 covers 18 residues. The V and J ends lost 4 bases and 1 base, in that order; junction bases with no gene match: 7. The CDR3 spells CASSPTSGGSMNTGELFF. The CDR3 bases are TGCGCCAGCAGCCCCACTAGCGGGGGGTCCATGAACACCGGGGAGCTGTTTTTT.

The chain has TRBV5-1 and TRBJ2-3; 13 bases are shared with TRBD2. The trim removed 4 bases at V and 2 bases at J, leaving 4 bases unmatched. This CDR3 comprises 16 residues. The germline gives CDR1 SGHRS, CDR2 YFSETQ. The CDR3 bases are TGCGCCAGCAGCCAGGGACTAGCGGGGAACACAGATACGCAGTATTTT. This translates into CASSQGLAGNTDTQYF.

The V call is TRBV6-5, the J call TRBJ2-7; tentatively, D is TRBD1 (7 bases). CDR1 is MNHEY and CDR2 is SVGAGI in the germline V gene. CDR3 size: 14 residues. Deletions cut 0 bases from V and 9 bases from J, with 15 bases between. The CDR3: CASSYSEGADGQYF. CDR3 nucleotide sequence: TGTGCCAGCAGTTACTCGGAGGGGGCGGACGGGCAGTACTTC.

This clone occurred a few times. The chain employs TRBV7-6 and TRBJ2-7; 12 nucleotides match TRBD1. V shed 2 bases, J shed 4 bases, and the junction held 3 bases outside the gene matches. The CDR3 covers 15 residues. Looked up from germline, CDR1 is SGHVS and CDR2 is FNYEAQ. The DNA of the CDR3 is TGTGCCAGCAGCTTACCGGGACAGGGGGCTTACGAGCAGTACTTC. It translates to CASSLPGQGAYEQYF.

The CDR3 sequence: CASSSGSGRENEQYF. For the CDR3, the DNA is TGTGCCAGCAGTTCCGGGTCTGGCAGGGAAAACGAGCAGTACTTC. The chain joins TRBV27 to TRBJ2-7; TRBD1 is a possible D gene (5 bases). This CDR3 contains 15 residues. Germline CDR1 and CDR2: MNHEY and SMNVEV (reference sequence). The V and J ends lost 4 bases and 5 bases respectively, with 18 bases between them.

This sequence joins TRBV27 and TRBJ1-2, with a tentative D call TRBD1 (6 bases). Trimming took off 3 bases at V and 8 bases at J, with 13 bases between the two ends. Germline-derived CDR1 and CDR2 are MNHEY and SMNVEV (reference sequence). The CDR3 loop spans 13 amino acids. For the CDR3, the DNA is TGTGCCAGCAGTTTTCTGGGGGCCGGCGGCTACACCTTC. Amino acids: CASSFLGAGGYTF.